Following are 9 T cell receptor beta chains from one sample sequenced in a study of blood T cell repertoires in COVID-19. TCRdb keeps only in-frame clones here, not all; method: immunoSEQ multiplex PCR. The table records approximately 330,000 clones, roughly 86% of them present only once. Sequenced: peripheral blood. The receptors originated from a man aged 25 to 40 with COVID-19, enrolled during active disease.

This clone appeared a single time. The chain combines TRBV28 with TRBJ2-7; 8 bases map to TRBD1. This CDR3 has 12 residues. Looked up from germline, CDR1 is MDHEN and CDR2 is SYDVKM. After removal of 6 bases from V and 4 bases from J, the junction contained 2 bases not matched to a gene. In DNA form, the CDR3 reads TGTGCCAGCAGCTGGACAGGGTACGAGCAGTACTTC. Its translation is CASSWTGYEQYF.

V gene TRBV6-5 combines with J gene TRBJ1-2; D is unclear. The CDR3 is 12 residues long. The V end lost 8 bases, the J end lost 8 bases, and 15 bases lay between the germline ends. CDR1 and CDR2 from the germline V gene are MNHEY and SVGAGI. The CDR3 bases are TGTGCCAGCCGAGTCGGTTTATGGGGCTACACCTTC. It is translated as CASRVGLWGYTF.

This chain connects TRBV5-6 to TRBJ2-5; 7 nucleotides line up with TRBD1. Germline V gene lookup returns CDR1 SGHDT and CDR2 YYEEEE. V lost 3 bases, J lost 2 bases, and 1 base stayed unmatched. The CDR3 length is 13 residues. This CDR3 is CASSSTGQETQYF. The CDR3 DNA reads TGTGCCAGCAGCTCGACAGGGCAAGAGACCCAGTACTTC.

The V call is TRBV14, the J call TRBJ1-6, with D unresolved. Trimming pared 0 bases from V and 5 bases from J, leaving 5 bases between. This CDR3 has 14 residues. Per the germline V gene, CDR1 is SGHDN and CDR2 is FVKESK. The CDR3 region is CASSQEPDNSPLHF. DNA for the CDR3: TGTGCCAGCAGCCAAGAGCCGGATAATTCACCCCTCCACTTT.

The chain links TRBV5-1 to TRBJ2-7; TRBD1 matches 7 bases. Germline CDR1 SGHRS, CDR2 YFSETQ. V dropped 5 bases and J dropped 3; count of bases not matched to a gene: 8. The CDR3 is 14 amino acids. The CDR3 coding sequence is TGCGCCAGCAGATCTCCGGGACAGAACTACGAGCAGTACTTC. Its translation: CASRSPGQNYEQYF.

The V and J genes are TRBV5-1 and TRBJ1-5; TRBD1 matches at 11 bases. The CDR3 consists of 15 residues. The germline gives CDR1 SGHRS, CDR2 YFSETQ. Germline trimming cut 2 bases from V and 4 bases from J; bases unmatched to any gene: 2. The CDR3 DNA reads TGCGCCAGCAGCTTAGGGGACAGGGGGAATCAGCCCCAGCATTTT. It yields the protein CASSLGDRGNQPQHF.

The rearrangement links TRBV27 to TRBJ2-7; 11 bases align to TRBD2. This CDR3 comprises 15 residues. J gave up 1 base and V 5 bases, and 4 bases lay outside the gene matches. Looked up from germline, CDR1 is MNHEY and CDR2 is SMNVEV (reference sequence). The DNA of the CDR3 is TGTGCCAGCAGTCACATAGCGGGAGGGTCCTACGAGCAGTACTTC. This gives the protein CASSHIAGGSYEQYF.

The J gene is TRBJ1-6, the V gene TRBV12-5; 8 positions agree with TRBD1. With V trimmed by 5 bases and J by 6 bases, 18 bases remained unmatched. The CDR3 length is 19 residues. CDR1 is LGHNT and CDR2 is FRNRAP in the germline V gene. The CDR3 reads CASGAPPTGRGQGNSPLHF. The DNA of the CDR3 is TGTGCTAGTGGTGCGCCTCCTACCGGCAGGGGGCAAGGTAATTCACCCCTCCACTTT.

The chain joins TRBV5-1 to TRBJ1-1; the D gene is possibly TRBD1 (5 bases). The CDR3 has 14 residues. With 4 bases removed from V and 5 bases from J, the gap between germline ends came to 15 bases. CDR1 and CDR2 from the germline V gene are SGHRS and YFSETQ. CDR3 DNA: TGCGCCAGCAGCCCGGGCCCGGAGGGGACTGAAGCTTTCTTT. Its translation is CASSPGPEGTEAFF.